This entry concerns a single T cell receptor (beta chain). No antigen is known for it. The entry originates in a study of CXCR3-negative and CXCR3-positive naive CD8 T cells. The germline gives CDR1 PRHDT, CDR2 FYEKMQ (reference sequence). The CDR3 runs 15 residues. The libraries of TRB cDNA were constructed through 5' RACE using UMI labels. TCRdb re-called the 5' RACE reads; every CDR3 protein appears as one record, without DNA. The sample includes 75,000 to 100,000 distinct CDR3 sequences. Overall study results and limits: Naive CXCR3-negative cells resembled naive CXCR3-positive cells in TRBV-TRBJ usage; memory cells differed. A higher hydrophobicity marked the TRB CDR3s of CXCR3-positive naive cells versus CXCR3-negative naive cells.

Cells that were CD45RO-CCR7+CD27+CD95- constituted naive CD8+ T cells. This sequence originates from a human donor in good health. Some clones in this sample may be carry-over from other donors' samples. The sample consisted of naive CXCR3+ CD8+ T cells from blood. Stated subset: CD45RO-CCR7+CD27+CD95- naive CD8+ T cells expressing CXCR3 (TNR3+). This chain uses TRBV13 with TRBJ1-2; TCRdb indicates TRBD1, and absent DNA this call remains unverified. This CDR3 reads CASSSGQGKTGGYTF.